Presented here are 7 T cell receptor beta chains from one specimen sequenced in a study of beta chain features in type 1 diabetes. The investigators reverse transcribed all of the isolated RNA, so they sequenced expressed TCRB transcripts. The assay was immunoSEQ multiplex PCR, and TCRdb's table has in-frame clones only and misses some. The sample records hundreds of thousands of clones, about 10% being singletons. Sequencing was done on a sample of naive CD4+ T cells from blood. These receptors were obtained from a young woman in good health.

The V gene is TRBV28, the J gene TRBJ2-2; D remains unclear. V lost 5 bases and J 3 bases, leaving 13 bases between the germline ends. CDR1 MDHEN and CDR2 SYDVKM come from the germline V gene. CDR3 length: 15 amino acids. The DNA for the CDR3 is TGTGCCAGCAGTCCCCAAGCGTTTTACACCGGGGAGCTGTTTTTT. Amino acids: CASSPQAFYTGELFF. Supplemented by reference TRBV28 and TRBJ2-2, the full variable domain reads DVKVTQSSRYLVKRTGEKVFLECVQDMDHENMFWYRQDPGLGLRLIYFSYDVKMKEKGDIPEGYSVSREKKERFSLILESASTNQTSMYLCASSPQAFYTGELFFGEGSRLTVL.

On this clone itself: The same CDR3 is also encoded by other DNA sequences in this sample. The V call is TRBV7-9, the J call TRBJ2-3; D remains unclear. V gave up 5 bases and J gave up 2 bases, with 5 bases separating them. The germline gives CDR1 SEHNR, CDR2 FQNEAQ (reference sequence). This CDR3 has 12 residues. CDR3 loop: CASSPDTDTQYF. The CDR3 region has the DNA TGTGCCAGCAGCCCTGACACAGATACGCAGTATTTT.

V and J are TRBV4-3 and TRBJ2-1; no firm D call. CDR3 length equals 13 residues. The V end lost 3 bases, the J end lost 6 bases, and 9 bases lay between the germline ends. Looked up from germline, CDR1 is LGHNA and CDR2 is YSLEER. The CDR3 DNA reads TGCGCCAGCAGCCACCCCGCGTCCAATGAGCAGTTCTTC. The encoded protein is CASSHPASNEQFF.

The chain combines TRBV5-1 with TRBJ2-5, with 9 bases matching TRBD1. The germline V gene encodes CDR1 SGHRS and CDR2 YFSETQ. V lost 8 bases to trimming and J lost 4 bases; unmatched junction nucleotides: 9. CDR3 length: 14 residues. The DNA of the CDR3 is TGCGCCAGTAACCCGGGACAGGGAAGAGAGACCCAGTACTTC. This translates into CASNPGQGRETQYF.

This clone was picked up a small number of times. This chain connects TRBV5-1 to TRBJ2-4; D is undetermined. V was cut by 6 bases and J by 8 bases, with 15 bases left in between. This CDR3 is built from 13 residues. Germline V CDR1 and CDR2: SGHRS, YFSETQ. This chain's CDR3 is CASNTGSRDIQYF. Written as DNA, the CDR3 is TGCGCCAGCAACACCGGGTCAAGGGACATTCAGTACTTC.

V and J are TRBV28 and TRBJ2-3; tentative D call: TRBD1 (6 bases). CDR3 length: 14 residues. Trimming stripped 6 bases from V and 2 bases from J, with 12 bases between. Per the germline V gene, CDR1 is MDHEN and CDR2 is SYDVKM. CDR3 region: CASRRTGTTDTQYF. DNA of the CDR3: TGTGCCAGCAGGCGTACAGGGACCACAGATACGCAGTATTTT.

This clone has at least ten counts. The chain links TRBV25-1 to TRBJ2-7, with unresolved D. CDR3 length: 14 residues. The germline V and J ends were trimmed by 1 base and 3 bases, with 10 bases remaining between them. Germline loops: CDR1 MGHDK, CDR2 SYGVNS. CDR3 amino acids: CASSELLTLYEQYV. For the CDR3, the DNA is TGTGCCAGCAGTGAATTGCTGACACTCTACGAGCAGTACGTC.